The entry below describes one T cell receptor beta chain. Its antigen is as yet unknown. It was RNA transcripts that yielded the amplified TCR beta CDR3 regions. Initially, a first-round RT-PCR of the TCR CDR3 employed the HTBI primer set. TCRdb passed the multiplex PCR reads through MiXCR, listing each CDR3 protein once. The sample includes roughly 840,000 distinct CDR3 sequences, roughly 40% of them seen just once. Patients were excluded because of uncontrolled infection, other autoimmune disease, pregnancy or lactation. Diagnoses used clinical symptoms, serum thyroxine and TRAb, thyroid ultrasound and orbital computed tomography. These data are taken from a study of T cells in Graves' hyperthyroidism and ophthalmopathy. Whole-study findings and limits: Classification by a 13 V-J model distinguished ophthalmopathy from stable hyperthyroidism. It was a median approximately six months before onset that the model predicted ophthalmopathy.

CDR3 length: 12 amino acids. CDR1 DFQATT and CDR2 SNEGSKA come from the germline V gene (reference sequence). J gave up 5 bases and V 6 bases, and 5 bases lay outside the gene matches. V is TRBV20-1 and J is TRBJ2-5; 8 positions match TRBD2. Sample: blood. The clonotype originates from a young man with Graves' hyperthyroidism. The chain's CDR3 is CSASLAEETQYF. CDR3 nucleotides: TGCAGTGCATCACTAGCGGAGGAGACCCAGTACTTC.